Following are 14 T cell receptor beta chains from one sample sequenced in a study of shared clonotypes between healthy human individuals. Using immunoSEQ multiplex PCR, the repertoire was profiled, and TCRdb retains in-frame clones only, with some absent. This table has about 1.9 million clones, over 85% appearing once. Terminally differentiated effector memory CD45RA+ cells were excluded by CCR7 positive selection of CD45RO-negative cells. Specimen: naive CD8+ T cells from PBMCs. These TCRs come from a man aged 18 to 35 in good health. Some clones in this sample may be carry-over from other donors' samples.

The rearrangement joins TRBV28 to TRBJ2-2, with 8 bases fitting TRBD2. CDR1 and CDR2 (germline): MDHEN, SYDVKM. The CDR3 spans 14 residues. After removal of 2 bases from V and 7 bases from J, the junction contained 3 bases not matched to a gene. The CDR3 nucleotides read TGTGCCAGCAGTTTAGGCCTAGCGGGCGGGGAGCTGTTTTTT. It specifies CASSLGLAGGELFF.

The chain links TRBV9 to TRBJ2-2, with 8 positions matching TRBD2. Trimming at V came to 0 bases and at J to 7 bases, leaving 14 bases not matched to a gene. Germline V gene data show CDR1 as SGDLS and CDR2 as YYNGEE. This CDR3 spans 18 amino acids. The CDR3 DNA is TGTGCCAGCAGCGTAGCCTCTACTAGCGGTGTGCGAATCGGGGAGCTGTTTTTT. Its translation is CASSVASTSGVRIGELFF.

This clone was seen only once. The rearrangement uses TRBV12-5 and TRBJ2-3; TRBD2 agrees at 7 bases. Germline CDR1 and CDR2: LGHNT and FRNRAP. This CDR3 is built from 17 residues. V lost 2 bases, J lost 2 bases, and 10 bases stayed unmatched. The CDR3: CASGLSGVFPYTDTQYF. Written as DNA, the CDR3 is TGTGCTAGTGGTTTGAGCGGGGTCTTTCCCTACACAGATACGCAGTATTTT.

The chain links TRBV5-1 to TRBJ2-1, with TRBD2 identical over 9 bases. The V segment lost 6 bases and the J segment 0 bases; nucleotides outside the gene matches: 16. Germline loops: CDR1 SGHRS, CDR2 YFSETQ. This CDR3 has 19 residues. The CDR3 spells CASTRLQRLADSSYNEQFF. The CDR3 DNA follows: TGCGCCAGCACCCGCCTCCAGAGACTAGCGGATAGCTCCTACAATGAGCAGTTCTTC.

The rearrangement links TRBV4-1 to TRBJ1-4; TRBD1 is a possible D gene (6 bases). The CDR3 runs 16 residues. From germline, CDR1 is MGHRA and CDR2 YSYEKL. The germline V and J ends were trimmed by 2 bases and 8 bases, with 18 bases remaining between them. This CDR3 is CASSQIVGGAGEKLFF. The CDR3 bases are TGCGCCAGCAGCCAAATTGTTGGGGGCGCGGGAGAAAAACTGTTTTTT.

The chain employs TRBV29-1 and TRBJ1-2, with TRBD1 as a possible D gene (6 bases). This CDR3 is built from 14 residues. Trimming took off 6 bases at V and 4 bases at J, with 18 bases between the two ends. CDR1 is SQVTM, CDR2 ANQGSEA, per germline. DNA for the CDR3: TGCAGCGTGCCCGGGGGCGGATTCTCCTATGGCTACACCTTC. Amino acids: CSVPGGGFSYGYTF.

Here the CDR3 DNA reads TGCGCCAGCAGCACCCGCGCGGACGGGCCCTACGAGCAGTACTTC. Translating it yields CASSTRADGPYEQYF. V usage is TRBV4-1 and J usage is TRBJ2-7; the D is unclear. CDR3 length: 15 amino acids. The germline CDR1 and CDR2 sequences are MGHRA and YSYEKL. The V gene lost 5 bases and the J gene lost 2 bases, with 16 bases spanning the gap.

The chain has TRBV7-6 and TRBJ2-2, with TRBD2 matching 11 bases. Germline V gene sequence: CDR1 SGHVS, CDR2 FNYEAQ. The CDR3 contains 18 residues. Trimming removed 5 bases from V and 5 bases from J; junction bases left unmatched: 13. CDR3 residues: CASSTSVLAGGSTGELFF. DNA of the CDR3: TGTGCCAGCAGCACCTCGGTCCTAGCGGGAGGAAGTACCGGGGAGCTGTTTTTT.

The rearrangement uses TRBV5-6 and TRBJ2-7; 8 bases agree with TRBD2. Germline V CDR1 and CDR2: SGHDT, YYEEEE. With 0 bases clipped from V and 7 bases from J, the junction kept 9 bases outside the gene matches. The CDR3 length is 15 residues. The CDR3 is CASSLAGAGAGEQYF. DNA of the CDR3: TGTGCCAGCAGCTTGGCCGGAGCGGGAGCAGGAGAGCAGTACTTC. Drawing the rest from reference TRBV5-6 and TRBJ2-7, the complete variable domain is DAGVTQSPTHLIKTRGQQVTLRCSPKSGHDTVSWYQQALGQGPQFIFQYYEEEERQRGNFPDRFSGHQFPNYSSELNVNALLLGDSALYLCASSLAGAGAGEQYFGPGTRLTVT.

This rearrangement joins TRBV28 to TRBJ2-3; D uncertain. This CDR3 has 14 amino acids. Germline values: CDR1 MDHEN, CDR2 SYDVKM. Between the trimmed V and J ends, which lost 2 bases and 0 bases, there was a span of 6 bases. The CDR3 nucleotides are TGTGCCAGCAGTTTAGCACTGAGCACAGATACGCAGTATTTT. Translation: CASSLALSTDTQYF.

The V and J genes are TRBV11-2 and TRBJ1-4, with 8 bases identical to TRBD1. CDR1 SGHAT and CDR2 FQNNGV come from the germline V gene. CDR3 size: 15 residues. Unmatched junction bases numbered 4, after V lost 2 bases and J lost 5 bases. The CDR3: CASSLWGQANEKLFF. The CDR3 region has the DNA TGTGCCAGCAGCTTATGGGGACAGGCGAATGAAAAACTGTTTTTT.

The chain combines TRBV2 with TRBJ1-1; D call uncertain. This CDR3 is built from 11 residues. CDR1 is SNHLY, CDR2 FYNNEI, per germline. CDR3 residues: CVRAGGGGAFF. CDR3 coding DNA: TGTGTTCGGGCAGGAGGTGGTGGCGCTTTCTTT.

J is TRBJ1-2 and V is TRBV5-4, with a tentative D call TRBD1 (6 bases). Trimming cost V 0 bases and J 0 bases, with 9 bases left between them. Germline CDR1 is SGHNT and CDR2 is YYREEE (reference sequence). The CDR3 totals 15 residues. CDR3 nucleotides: TGTGCCAGCAGCTTGGCCAGGGGCTCTAACTATGGCTACACCTTC. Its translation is CASSLARGSNYGYTF.

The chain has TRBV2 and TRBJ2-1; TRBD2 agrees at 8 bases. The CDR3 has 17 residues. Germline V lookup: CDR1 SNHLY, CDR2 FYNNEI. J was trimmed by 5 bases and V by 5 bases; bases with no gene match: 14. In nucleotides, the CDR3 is TGTGCCAGCAGTAGACCCCCGAGGGTAGCGGGGCACAATGAGCAGTTCTTC. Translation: CASSRPPRVAGHNEQFF. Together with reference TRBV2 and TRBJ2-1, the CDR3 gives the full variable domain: EPEVTQTPSHQVTQMGQEVILRCVPISNHLYFYWYRQILGQKVEFLVSFYNNEISEKSEIFDDQFSVERPDGSNFTLKIRSTKLEDSAMYFCASSRPPRVAGHNEQFFGPGTRLTVL.